The 9 T cell receptor beta chains in this list originate from one sample, sequenced in a study of blood T cells in healthy people across ages. The use of a sample-barcoded 5' primer and a J-beta primer mix characterized a second PCR of roughly 7 to 12 cycles. In TCRdb, the 5' RACE reads were re-called with MiXCR into one record per CDR3 protein. Here the sample spans about 1.4 million distinct CDR3 sequences, approximately 60% being singletons. Sequencing was performed on blood. The source of these receptors is a man aged 18 to 29 in good health.

V gene TRBV6-6 combines with J gene TRBJ2-5; 8 bases agree with TRBD1. The DNA end is more similar to TRBJ2-7, so the J call may be wrong. Germline CDR1 reads MNHNY; CDR2 reads SVGAGI (reference sequence). This CDR3 comprises 17 residues. DNA for the CDR3: TGTGCCAGCAGTTACGTGTACGGACAGGGTAAGAACTACGAGCAGTACTTC. Encoded protein: CASSYVYGQGKNYEQYF.

On this clonotype itself: Germline and junction disagree at one end, which may indicate a read error. The rearrangement links TRBV20-1 to TRBJ2-1; 8 bases fit TRBD2. The CDR3 sequence is 14 residues long. Germline values: CDR1 DFQATT, CDR2 SNEGSKA (reference sequence). Here the CDR3 reads CSVRSGGYYNEQFF. DNA of the CDR3: TGCAGTGTTAGAAGCGGGGGATACTACAATGAGCAGTTCTTC.

In its sample, this clonotype was seen a few times. This sequence joins TRBV14 and TRBJ1-1; 8 bases match TRBD1. The length of the CDR3 is 18 residues. Germline V CDR1 and CDR2: SGHDN, FVKESK. J was trimmed by 5 bases and V by 4 bases; bases with no gene match: 18. DNA of the CDR3: TGTGCCAGCAGCCGGAGGACAGGGTCCGCCCCCGGACGGACTGAAGCTTTCTTT. Amino acids: CASSRRTGSAPGRTEAFF.

This rearrangement joins TRBV7-2 to TRBJ2-7, with 8 bases fitting TRBD2. There are 15 residues in the CDR3. CDR1 is SGHTA, CDR2 FQGNSA, per germline. V lost 4 bases to trimming and J lost 0 bases; unmatched junction nucleotides: 5. CDR3 amino acids: CASSSTSGISYEQYF. The CDR3, as DNA: TGTGCCAGCAGCTCAACTAGCGGCATCTCCTACGAGCAGTACTTC.

The V and J genes are TRBV4-2 and TRBJ2-5; D unresolved. This CDR3 is built from 16 residues. In germline, CDR1 is LGHNA, CDR2 YNFKEQ. Trimming pared 0 bases from V and 9 bases from J, leaving 20 bases between. The CDR3 reads CASSQESGTRLWAQYF. As DNA, the CDR3 is TGTGCCAGCAGCCAAGAATCCGGAACCAGGCTTTGGGCCCAGTACTTC.

The gene calls are TRBV27 and TRBJ2-7, with D possibly being TRBD1 (5 bases). The V gene's germline CDR1 is MNHEY and CDR2 SMNVEV (reference sequence). There are 16 residues in the CDR3. Trimming took off 3 bases at V and 7 bases at J, with 22 bases between the two ends. CDR3 DNA sequence: TGTGCCAGCAGTTTTGTTGGGGCGGTAGGCTACAATGAGCAGTACTTC. Protein product: CASSFVGAVGYNEQYF.

This clonotype appeared a single time. The chain combines TRBV18 with TRBJ2-4, with D unclear. The V end was cut by 3 bases, the J end by 2 bases, with 11 bases between. The CDR3 length is 15 residues. CDR1 and CDR2 (germline): KGHSH, LQKENI. CDR3 sequence (DNA): TGTGCCAGCTCACCCGACCTGGACCCCAAAAACATTCAGTACTTC. This gives the protein CASSPDLDPKNIQYF.

This clonotype showed up just a few times. CDR3 nucleotide sequence: TGCAGCGCTTATAGCGGGCGGGAGACCCAGTACTTC. It yields the protein CSAYSGRETQYF. V usage is TRBV29-1 and J usage is TRBJ2-5; 7 bases line up with TRBD2. Per the germline V gene, CDR1 is SQVTM and CDR2 is ANQGSEA. Germline trimming cut 7 bases from V and 5 bases from J; bases unmatched to any gene: 7. The CDR3 is 12 amino acids.

This clonotype has a handful of counts. The chain joins TRBV4-1 to TRBJ2-7; the match to TRBD1 covers 7 bases. The CDR3 length is 16 residues. With 0 bases clipped from V and 4 bases from J, the junction kept 9 bases outside the gene matches. Germline V gene sequence: CDR1 MGHRA, CDR2 YSYEKL. Here the CDR3 reads CASSQDSKGASYEQYF. In nucleotides, the CDR3 is TGCGCCAGCAGCCAAGACTCGAAGGGGGCGTCATACGAGCAGTACTTC.